These 9 T cell receptor beta chains share one sample of origin, sequenced in a study of neoadjuvant anti-PD-1 for oral cavity cancer. Some clones are missing from TCRdb's copy, which holds only in-frame ones; the method was immunoSEQ multiplex PCR. The sample includes around 17,000 clones, approximately 61% of them seen just once. Sequences were derived from PBMCs, sampled before nivolumab (anti-PD-1) treatment. The receptor source for this set is a person aged 35 to 85 with oral cavity squamous cell carcinoma.

The genes are TRBV29-1 and TRBJ1-2, with D unclear. Trimming left V 3 bases short and J 7 bases short, with 12 bases between. This CDR3 has 12 amino acids. Germline V gene sequence: CDR1 SQVTM, CDR2 ANQGSEA. Here the CDR3 DNA reads TGCAGCGTTGACCTGGACCTGGCTGGCTACACCTTC. Residues: CSVDLDLAGYTF.

The chain couples TRBV19 to TRBJ1-5, with 7 bases fitting TRBD1. Trimming took 6 bases from V and 2 from J; bases not matched to a gene: 7. The CDR3 consists of 15 residues. Germline CDR1 LNHDA, CDR2 SQIVND (reference sequence). CDR3 region: CASRMTGKGNQPQHF. The CDR3 DNA is TGTGCCAGTAGGATGACAGGGAAGGGCAATCAGCCCCAGCATTTT.

This clone showed up just once. This chain connects TRBV6-5 to TRBJ2-2, with 7 bases that match TRBD2. The CDR3 is 14 residues long. The V and J ends lost 8 bases and 7 bases, in that order; junction bases with no gene match: 10. CDR1 and CDR2 (germline): MNHEY, SVGAGI. The CDR3 DNA sequence: TGTGCCAGCCAACCACGCGGGAGTGGCGGGGAGCTGTTTTTT. This sequence encodes CASQPRGSGGELFF.

The V call is TRBV6-1, the J call TRBJ2-1; D not resolved. The CDR3 is 15 amino acids. Trimming stripped 4 bases from V and 0 bases from J, with 10 bases between. CDR1 MNHNS and CDR2 SASEGT come from the germline V gene. In nucleotides, the CDR3 is TGTGCCAGCAGTGGAGTCAGAAGCTCCTACAATGAGCAGTTCTTC. Protein sequence: CASSGVRSSYNEQFF.

The CDR3 region is CASSQDDVRGRSANEKLFF. CDR3 in DNA: TGCGCCAGCAGCCAAGATGACGTCAGGGGGCGTTCGGCTAATGAAAAACTGTTTTTT. This sequence joins TRBV4-1 and TRBJ1-4, with TRBD1 matching over 8 bases. Unmatched junction bases numbered 12, after V lost 0 bases and J lost 3 bases. This CDR3 has 19 residues. CDR1 and CDR2 (germline): MGHRA, YSYEKL.

This rearrangement joins TRBV27 to TRBJ2-7, with a tentative D call TRBD2 (6 bases). CDR3 size: 15 residues. Germline-derived CDR1 and CDR2 are MNHEY and SMNVEV (reference sequence). The V gene lost 6 bases and the J gene lost 3 bases, with 18 bases spanning the gap. The CDR3 region is CASRGTGTHLYEQYF. As DNA, the CDR3 is TGTGCCAGCAGGGGAACCGGGACTCACCTCTACGAGCAGTACTTC.

The CDR3 DNA reads TGTGCCAGCAGCTTTGGGACAGGGAACGAGCAGTACTTC. This codes for CASSFGTGNEQYF. This rearrangement joins TRBV7-3 to TRBJ2-7; 9 bases map to TRBD1. CDR1 is SGHTA and CDR2 is FQGTGA in the germline V gene. V was pared by 3 bases and J by 5 bases, with 2 bases of the junction left unmatched. CDR3 length equals 13 residues.

This clone showed up just once. The chain carries TRBV9 and TRBJ2-1; D ambiguous. Germline loops: CDR1 SGDLS, CDR2 YYNGEE. With 4 bases removed from V and 7 bases from J, the gap between germline ends came to 12 bases. The CDR3 is 13 amino acids. CDR3 in amino acids: CASSPRRLNEQFF. In DNA form, the CDR3 reads TGTGCCAGCAGCCCCCGCCGGCTGAATGAGCAGTTCTTC.

This rearrangement joins TRBV6-5 to TRBJ1-1, with TRBD1 as a possible D gene (5 bases). V was clipped by 2 bases and J by 0 bases, with 13 bases between them. The CDR3 is 16 residues long. In germline, CDR1 is MNHEY, CDR2 SVGAGI. CDR3 sequence (DNA): TGTGCCAGCAGTTACGGCACCCCGGGGCTGAACACTGAAGCTTTCTTT. Translated: CASSYGTPGLNTEAFF.